The rows below give T cell receptor beta chains drawn from one sample of a study of identical twins. One entry per CDR3 protein results from TCRdb running MiXCR on the 5' RACE reads. Here the sample spans about 160,000 distinct CDR3 sequences, 3% to 4.5% being singletons. The sample taken for sequencing was memory T cells sorted from blood. These receptors all come from a man younger than 35 in good health. The CDR3 runs from the conserved cysteine through the conserved F or W. A D gene is named only where the DNA matches it firmly. Clone size appears in some rows only: once, few, many, or a class for an expanded clone.

J gene	clone size	D gene	V gene	CDR3 DNA	CDR3 protein
TRBJ2-1	many	.	TRBV20-1	TGCAGTGCTAGAGACCCCGGGGTCTCCGGGGGAGAGCAGTTCTTC	CSARDPGVSGGEQFF
TRBJ2-2	many	.	TRBV11-2	TGTGCCAGCAGCATAGGGACGTCGTACAGGGCTTACACCGGGGAGCTGTTTTTT	CASSIGTSYRAYTGELFF
TRBJ2-7	.	.	TRBV4-3	TGCGCCAGCAGCCAAGAAAAGGACACCTACGAGCAGTACTTC	CASSQEKDTYEQYF
TRBJ2-7	many	.	TRBV5-1	TGCGCCAGCACCAAGGACGGGACCTACGAGCAGTACTTC	CASTKDGTYEQYF
TRBJ1-5	many	.	TRBV28	TGTGCCAGCAGTCTAGACAGTTTTCAGCCCCAGCATTTT	CASSLDSFQPQHF
TRBJ2-1	many	TRBD1	TRBV4-2	TGTGCCAGCAGCCCCCGGGACAGTTACAATGAGCAGTTCTTC	CASSPRDSYNEQFF
TRBJ2-2	.	.	TRBV23-1	.	CASSPRGPTPGSCFF
TRBJ2-3	many	.	TRBV10-3	TGTGCCATCAGTGAGTCGGTGAGCTACACAGATACGCAGTATTTT	CAISESVSYTDTQYF
TRBJ2-7	many	.	TRBV4-2	TGTGCCAGCAGCCAAGATTTATTAGCGGACTCCTACGAGCAGTACTTC	CASSQDLLADSYEQYF
TRBJ2-3	many	.	TRBV20-1	TGCAGTGCTAGAGGCCGGAGCACAGATACGCAGTATTTT	CSARGRSTDTQYF
TRBJ2-2	many	TRBD2	TRBV5-1	TGCGCCAGCAGCGCCAACGACCTAGCGGGAGGGTCCGGGGAGCTGTTTTTT	CASSANDLAGGSGELFF
TRBJ2-7	many	TRBD1	TRBV29-1	TGCAGCGTTGTCGACAGGGGGCGCAATCGAGAGCAGTACTTC	CSVVDRGRNREQYF
TRBJ2-2	many	.	TRBV10-2	TGCGCCAGCGCCTCAGGGGTGAACACCGGGGAGCTGTTTTTT	CASASGVNTGELFF
TRBJ2-5	many	.	TRBV7-9	TGTGCCAGCAGCCGCGTAGGATTCCAAGAGACCCAGTACTTC	CASSRVGFQETQYF
TRBJ2-1	many	TRBD2	TRBV4-3	TGCGCCAGCAGCCAAGAAGCCGGACTAGCGGTACCTTACAATGAGCAGTTCTTC	CASSQEAGLAVPYNEQFF
TRBJ2-3	many	.	TRBV29-1	TGCAGCGTTGTAACACAGGTCACAGATACGCAGTATTTT	CSVVTQVTDTQYF
TRBJ2-1	many	.	TRBV6-5	TGTGCCAGCAGTTACGGAGCGGACGATGAGCAGTTCTTC	CASSYGADDEQFF
TRBJ1-6	many	.	TRBV6-1	TGTGCCAGCAGCCCTCGAACAGAAGCTAATTCACCCCTCCACTTT	CASSPRTEANSPLHF
TRBJ2-3	many	TRBD2	TRBV5-1	TGCGCCAGCAGCCCAGCGGGGGGTACGCAGTATTTT	CASSPAGGTQYF
TRBJ1-6	many	TRBD1	TRBV28	TGTGCCAGCAGTTTATTTGGACAGGGGGATTCACCCCTCCACTTT	CASSLFGQGDSPLHF
TRBJ2-7	many	TRBD2	TRBV6-1	TGTGCCAGCAGACCTATAGCGGGAGAAACCTACGAGCAGTACTTC	CASRPIAGETYEQYF
TRBJ2-7	many	.	TRBV9	TGTGCCAGCAGCGTAGGTGGCGGGGTGTCCTACGAGCAGTACTTC	CASSVGGGVSYEQYF
TRBJ2-5	few	.	TRBV10-1	TGCGCCAGCTCACTGGGCGGGACACAAGAGACCCAGTACTTC	CASSLGGTQETQYF
TRBJ2-2	many	TRBD2	TRBV10-3	TGTGCCAACCAGCCGACTAGCGGGACCCTTCCCCCGAACACCGGGGAGCTGTTTTTT	CANQPTSGTLPPNTGELFF
TRBJ2-6	many	.	TRBV20-1	TGCAGTGCTAGACGTAGGGTGCGCGGGGCCAACGTCCTGACTTTC	CSARRRVRGANVLTF
TRBJ1-1	many	.	TRBV18	TGTGCCAGCTCACCAGGCGGGAACACTGAAGCTTTCTTT	CASSPGGNTEAFF
TRBJ2-1	many	TRBD2	TRBV7-2	TGTGCCAGCAGCTTATCGCTTAGCGGGAGAGAGGCCTACAATGAGCAGTTCTTC	CASSLSLSGREAYNEQFF
TRBJ2-3	many	TRBD2	TRBV5-1	TGCGCCAGCAGCTTAGGGACTAGCCAAGATACGCAGTATTTT	CASSLGTSQDTQYF
TRBJ1-5	many	.	TRBV4-3	TGCGCCAGCAGCCAAGAAGAGAATCAGCCCCAGCATTTT	CASSQEENQPQHF
TRBJ2-5	many	TRBD2	TRBV20-1	TGCAGTGCGCAGAAAGCGGGAGGCATCCAAGAGACCCAGTACTTC	CSAQKAGGIQETQYF
TRBJ2-2	many	TRBD1	TRBV5-5	TGTGCCAGCACCTATCCCGAGACAGGGTACACCGGGGAGCTGTTTTTT	CASTYPETGYTGELFF
TRBJ1-2	many	.	TRBV7-2	TGTGCCAGCAACCCTAGTAGAAAGGATGGCTACACCTTC	CASNPSRKDGYTF
TRBJ2-3	.	.	TRBV14	TGTGCCAGCAGCTATGGACGAGACTTCACAGATACGCAGTATTTT	CASSYGRDFTDTQYF
TRBJ2-3	many	.	TRBV6-1	TGTGCCAGCAGTGAAGCGCAGGGAACGGGCACAGATACGCAGTATTTT	CASSEAQGTGTDTQYF
TRBJ2-3	few	.	TRBV11-2	TGTGCCAGCAGCTTACCCTCAGATACGCAGTATTTT	CASSLPSDTQYF
TRBJ1-1	few	.	TRBV25-1	TGTGCCACGCTAGGGAACACTGAAGCTTTCTTT	CATLGNTEAFF
TRBJ2-1	few	TRBD2	TRBV11-2	TGTGCCAGCAGCCTACTCCTCGGCGGGAGGGATTCTCGGAGGTACAATGAGCAGTTCTTC	CASSLLLGGRDSRRYNEQFF
TRBJ1-2	many	.	TRBV20-1	TGCAGTGCTAGCGGTGGGGGGGCCGGCTATGGCTACACCTTC	CSASGGGAGYGYTF
TRBJ1-3	many	.	TRBV5-1	TGCGCCAGCAGCTTGCCGGGGAGCAGAAACACCATATATTTT	CASSLPGSRNTIYF
TRBJ1-2	.	.	TRBV11-2	TGTGCCAGCAGCTCTAACAGGATCGGAGGCGGCTACACCTTC	CASSSNRIGGGYTF
TRBJ1-2	many	.	TRBV28	TGTGCCAGCAGAGGTCTAGGCTACACCTTC	CASRGLGYTF
TRBJ2-2	many	.	TRBV11-2	TGTGCCAGCAGCTTAGACAGAGTCACCGGGGAGCTGTTTTTT	CASSLDRVTGELFF
TRBJ2-5	many	TRBD1	TRBV19	TGTGCCAGTAGGAGGGACAGACGCCAAGAGACCCAGTACTTC	CASRRDRRQETQYF
TRBJ2-1	many	.	TRBV10-3	TGTGCCATCAGCAGGGGATCCTACAATGAGCAGTTCTTC	CAISRGSYNEQFF
TRBJ2-3	.	TRBD2	TRBV11-3	TGTGCCAGCAGCCCCGGCGGGAGACTCACAGATACGCAGTATTTT	CASSPGGRLTDTQYF
TRBJ2-7	many	TRBD2	TRBV7-8	TGTGCCAGCAGCTTTGGAAAGGGACTAGTCGGCTACGAGCAGTACTTC	CASSFGKGLVGYEQYF
TRBJ2-1	many	.	TRBV5-1	TGCGCCAGCAGCCCTGGAGGCAACAATGAGCAGTTCTTC	CASSPGGNNEQFF
TRBJ1-4	many	.	TRBV20-1	TGCAGTGCCGAGTCCGGGGAGGCAAAGGAAAAACTGTTTTTT	CSAESGEAKEKLFF
TRBJ2-6	many	.	TRBV29-1	TGCAGCGTTGCAAGGGACATCAACTCTGGGGCCAACGTCCTGACTTTC	CSVARDINSGANVLTF
TRBJ2-1	many	.	TRBV28	TGTGCCAGCAGTGTGACAAGGCGGCAGTTCTTC	CASSVTRRQFF
TRBJ1-6	many	TRBD1	TRBV6-1	TGTGCCAGCAGTGGGACAGGGGGACTGGGGCCCCTCCACTTT	CASSGTGGLGPLHF
TRBJ1-4	many	.	TRBV28	TGTGCCAGCAGCGGGGGGGTGGAGGAAAAACTGTTTTTT	CASSGGVEEKLFF
TRBJ2-2	many	.	TRBV18	TGTGCCAGCTCAGAAGGGGGAGTGAACACCGGGGAGCTGTTTTTT	CASSEGGVNTGELFF
TRBJ2-5	many	.	TRBV20-1	TGCAGTGCTAGAGATTTAGGGCAGGACCACCGGGAGACCCAGTACTTC	CSARDLGQDHRETQYF
TRBJ2-3	many	TRBD1	TRBV7-9	TGTGCCAGCAGCATTGGGACAGGGGCTAGCACAGATACGCAGTATTTT	CASSIGTGASTDTQYF
TRBJ2-1	medium-sized	TRBD2	TRBV15	TGTGCCACCAGCAGACGGGAGGGGACACGAAGGAACAATGAGCAGTTCTTC	CATSRREGTRRNNEQFF
TRBJ2-5	many	TRBD2	TRBV11-2	TGTGCCAGCAGCTTAGCTAGCGGGAGGGCCGGGGAGACCCAGTACTTC	CASSLASGRAGETQYF
TRBJ1-5	.	TRBD1	TRBV10-3	TGTGCCATCAGTGAGAGTGGAGGGACAGGTAGCAATCAGCCCCAGCATTTT	CAISESGGTGSNQPQHF